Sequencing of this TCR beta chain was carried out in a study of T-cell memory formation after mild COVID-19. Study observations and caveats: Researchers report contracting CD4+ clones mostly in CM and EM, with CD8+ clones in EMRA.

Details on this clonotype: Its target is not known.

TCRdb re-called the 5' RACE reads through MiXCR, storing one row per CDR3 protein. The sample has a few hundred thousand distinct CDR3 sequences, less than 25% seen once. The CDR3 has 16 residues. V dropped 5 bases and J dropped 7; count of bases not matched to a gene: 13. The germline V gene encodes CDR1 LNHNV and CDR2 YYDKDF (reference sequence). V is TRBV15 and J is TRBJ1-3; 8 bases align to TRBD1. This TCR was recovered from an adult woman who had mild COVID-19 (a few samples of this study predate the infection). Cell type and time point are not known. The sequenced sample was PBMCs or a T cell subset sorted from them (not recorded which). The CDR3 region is CATSGGFGTGQNTIYF. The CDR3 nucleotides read TGTGCCACCAGCGGAGGGTTCGGGACAGGACAGAACACCATATATTTT.